This T cell receptor (beta chain) emerged from a study of cytomegalovirus exposure and HLA in healthy donors. PCR involved 60 Vbeta and 13 Jbeta primers. Generated by immunoSEQ multiplex PCR, the TCRdb table keeps only in-frame clones and is missing some. In the table there are 110,000 to 150,000 clones, 75% to 90% of which are singletons. The CDR3 length is 12 residues. Unmatched junction bases numbered 7, after V lost 5 bases and J lost 10 bases. Germline CDR1 and CDR2: SGHTA and FQGNSA. The sequence was obtained from a middle-aged man in good health and CMV-seronegative. The sequenced sample consisted of PBMCs. The chain links TRBV7-2 to TRBJ1-2; 7 bases fit TRBD1. The CDR3 is CASSPGTEDYTF. The CDR3 DNA is TGTGCCAGCAGCCCCGGGACAGAGGACTACACCTTC.